What follows are 31 T cell receptor beta chains derived from one specimen sequenced in a study of beta chain features in type 1 diabetes. cDNA synthesis used the whole RNA isolate, giving expressed TCRB sequences. The repertoire was sequenced with immunoSEQ multiplex PCR; TCRdb's copy has only in-frame clones and lacks some. The table shows around 500,000 clones, with 25% to 35% occurring only once. Sequenced material: naive CD4+ T cells from blood. The receptor source for this set is a man younger than 35 in good health.

This chain links TRBV29-1 with TRBJ2-7; D is unclear. The CDR3 is 12 amino acids. CDR1 is SQVTM, CDR2 ANQGSEA, per germline. V gave up 7 bases and J gave up 2 bases, with 12 bases separating them. CDR3 region: CSGASTPYEQYF. CDR3 sequence (DNA): TGCAGCGGTGCCTCTACCCCCTACGAGCAGTACTTC.

The chain recombines TRBV7-2 with TRBJ2-2; 9 bases agree with TRBD1. V dropped 5 bases and J dropped 0; count of bases not matched to a gene: 4. CDR1 and CDR2 (germline): SGHTA, FQGNSA. The CDR3 extends over 16 amino acids. The CDR3 loop is CASSARTGANTGELFF. The CDR3, as DNA: TGTGCCAGCAGCGCTCGGACAGGGGCGAACACCGGGGAGCTGTTTTTT.

This CDR3 reads CASLPGLVREQYF. The CDR3 bases are TGTGCCAGCTTGCCGGGACTAGTGCGCGAGCAGTACTTC. The chain employs TRBV6-1 and TRBJ2-7, with 8 bases identical to TRBD2. The ends lost 8 bases at V and 6 bases at J; junction bases unmatched: 9. The CDR3 is 13 residues long. Germline lookup yields CDR1 MNHNS and CDR2 SASEGT.

The sample holds a few counts of this clone. The chain employs TRBV5-1 and TRBJ1-2; D call uncertain. This CDR3 comprises 14 residues. The V gene's germline CDR1 is SGHRS and CDR2 YFSETQ. The V and J ends lost 0 bases and 4 bases respectively, with 10 bases between them. CDR3 loop: CASSLVVDGYGYTF. The CDR3 nucleotides read TGCGCCAGCAGCTTGGTCGTGGATGGCTATGGCTACACCTTC.

J is TRBJ2-1 and V is TRBV30, with D possibly matching TRBD2 (6 bases). CDR1 is GTSNPN, CDR2 SVGIG, per germline (reference sequence). V lost 3 bases and J 12 bases, leaving 33 bases between the germline ends. This CDR3 contains 18 residues. The CDR3 loop reads CAWSQVPAGTLTIKRQFF. DNA for the CDR3: TGTGCCTGGAGCCAAGTCCCAGCCGGGACTCTCACAATTAAAAGGCAGTTCTTC.

The chain links TRBV7-9 to TRBJ2-5; D is unresolved. The V end was cut by 0 bases, the J end by 2 bases, with 10 bases between. The CDR3 contains 15 residues. Per the germline V gene, CDR1 is SEHNR and CDR2 is FQNEAQ (reference sequence). For the CDR3, the DNA is TGTGCCAGCAGCTTAGCGCTTGGAGTTCAAGAGACCCAGTACTTC. Translating it yields CASSLALGVQETQYF.

This clone has more than one count but fewer than ten. The chain recombines TRBV18 with TRBJ2-7; 12 bases map to TRBD2. With 3 bases clipped from V and 4 bases from J, the junction kept 7 bases outside the gene matches. The germline gives CDR1 KGHSH, CDR2 LQKENI. CDR3 length: 16 amino acids. The CDR3 nucleotides are TGTGCCAGCTCACCTGCTCCCGGGACTAGCGGGTACGAGCAGTACTTC. Translated: CASSPAPGTSGYEQYF.

This clone has a handful of counts. The chain uses TRBV11-3 and TRBJ2-5, with TRBD2 matching 7 bases. The germline gives CDR1 SGHNT, CDR2 YENEEA. Trimming took 2 bases from V and 5 from J; bases not matched to a gene: 8. The CDR3 is 15 residues long. The DNA of the CDR3 is TGTGCCAGCAGCTTAACGGGCGGGGGTAGGGAGACCCAGTACTTC. Translated, it gives CASSLTGGGRETQYF.

This clone has just a few counts. The chain couples TRBV4-3 to TRBJ2-7; D may correspond to TRBD1 or TRBD2 (5 bases each). The CDR3 has 16 amino acids. V gave up 5 bases and J gave up 3 bases, with 20 bases separating them. Germline V lookup: CDR1 LGHNA, CDR2 YSLEER. CDR3 nucleotide sequence: TGCGCCAGCAGCTCGCACACGGCAGGGACCATCTACGAGCAGTACTTC. Residues: CASSSHTAGTIYEQYF.

The V and J genes are TRBV2 and TRBJ2-1; possibly TRBD1 or TRBD2 for D (7 bases each). Germline CDR1 and CDR2: SNHLY and FYNNEI. V lost 4 bases and J 0 bases, leaving 13 bases between the germline ends. The CDR3 is 16 residues long. CDR3 protein: CASSGTGGGSYNEQFF. In nucleotides, the CDR3 is TGTGCCAGCAGTGGGACAGGCGGGGGCTCCTACAATGAGCAGTTCTTC.

This rearrangement joins TRBV6-5 to TRBJ2-7; TRBD2 matches at 8 bases. Germline values: CDR1 MNHEY, CDR2 SVGAGI. There are 15 residues in the CDR3. The V and J ends lost 5 bases and 3 bases, in that order; junction bases with no gene match: 9. Here the CDR3 DNA reads TGTGCCAGCAGTCCGGGACTAGTGGTGGGCTACGAGCAGTACTTC. Its translation: CASSPGLVVGYEQYF.

The V and J genes are TRBV5-1 and TRBJ2-5; D not resolved. Trimming removed 0 bases at V and 5 bases at J, with 11 bases between. Germline lookup yields CDR1 SGHRS and CDR2 YFSETQ. The CDR3 sequence is 14 residues long. CDR3: CASSLEGLEETQYF. CDR3 in DNA: TGCGCCAGCAGCTTGGAGGGATTAGAGGAGACCCAGTACTTC.

The rearrangement joins TRBV7-2 to TRBJ2-7; 9 bases line up with TRBD1. V trimming: 8 bases; J trimming: 3 bases; junction bases outside the gene matches: 5. CDR3 size: 13 residues. Germline V gene lookup returns CDR1 SGHTA and CDR2 FQGNSA. The CDR3 region is CASEETGGYEQYF. The DNA for the CDR3 is TGTGCCAGCGAGGAGACAGGGGGCTACGAGCAGTACTTC.

The genes are TRBV25-1 and TRBJ1-5; D gene ambiguous. CDR3 length equals 14 residues. Deletions cut 3 bases from V and 6 bases from J, with 12 bases between. Germline lookup yields CDR1 MGHDK and CDR2 SYGVNS. CDR3 residues: CASSDERSGQPQHF. DNA for the CDR3: TGTGCCAGCAGTGACGAGAGGTCGGGTCAGCCCCAGCATTTT.

This chain uses TRBV18 with TRBJ2-1, with 14 bases that match TRBD2. The V gene's germline CDR1 is KGHSH and CDR2 LQKENI. The ends lost 4 bases at V and 7 bases at J; junction bases unmatched: 3. The CDR3 has 15 amino acids. Here the CDR3 reads CASSRGLAGENEQFF. In nucleotides, the CDR3 is TGTGCCAGCTCACGGGGACTAGCGGGAGAGAATGAGCAGTTCTTC.

This chain links TRBV7-6 with TRBJ2-7; 13 bases are shared with TRBD2. CDR1 is SGHVS and CDR2 is FNYEAQ in the germline V gene. With 8 bases clipped from V and 4 bases from J, the junction kept 5 bases outside the gene matches. The CDR3 has 14 amino acids. In DNA form, the CDR3 reads TGTGCCAGCTCCGGACTAGCGGGAGTATACGAGCAGTACTTC. Translating gives CASSGLAGVYEQYF.

Here the CDR3 DNA reads TGTGCCAGCAGCTCCCGGGACGGATCCTACAATGAGCAGTTCTTC. Translation: CASSSRDGSYNEQFF. V usage is TRBV7-9 and J usage is TRBJ2-1; D is tentatively TRBD1 or TRBD2 (5 bases each). CDR3 length: 15 residues. Germline assignment: CDR1 SEHNR and CDR2 FQNEAQ (reference sequence). V was shortened by 4 bases and J by 1 base, with 11 bases between the two germline ends.

Of note for this clone: Other nucleotide sequences from this sample produce the same CDR3. The rearrangement links TRBV7-2 to TRBJ2-3; D is uncertain. The ends were cut back, 0 bases at V and 3 bases at J, with 10 bases in the middle. CDR3 length: 15 residues. Germline V gene data show CDR1 as SGHTA and CDR2 as FQGNSA. This CDR3 is CASSLAGLGTDTQYF. The CDR3 nucleotides are TGTGCCAGCAGCTTAGCCGGCCTGGGGACAGATACGCAGTATTTT. Full variable domain (remainder filled in from reference TRBV7-2 and TRBJ2-3): GAGVSQSPSNKVTEKGKDVELRCDPISGHTALYWYRQSLGQGLEFLIYFQGNSAPDKSGLPSDRFSAERTGGSVSTLTIQRTQQEDSAVYLCASSLAGLGTDTQYFGPGTRLTVL.

The rearrangement links TRBV13 to TRBJ2-3; D gene unclear. The CDR3 has 13 residues. The germline gives CDR1 PRHDT, CDR2 FYEKMQ (reference sequence). The V gene lost 11 bases and the J gene lost 2 bases, with 14 bases spanning the gap. Here the CDR3 DNA reads TGTGCCGCGCGGCAGCAGACCACAGATACGCAGTATTTT. Translation gives CAARQQTTDTQYF.

This chain connects TRBV7-9 to TRBJ2-1, with 9 positions matching TRBD1. This CDR3 region has 15 residues. The V gene end was trimmed by 4 bases and the J gene end by 7 bases; junction bases not matched to a gene: 8. Germline assignment: CDR1 SEHNR and CDR2 FQNEAQ (reference sequence). The CDR3 DNA sequence: TGTGCCAGCAGCTCCGGGACAGGGCCTTTGAATGAGCAGTTCTTC. Protein: CASSSGTGPLNEQFF.

The table lists this clone with a few counts. J is TRBJ2-2 and V is TRBV30; 7 nucleotides match TRBD1. V lost 2 bases to trimming and J lost 9 bases; unmatched junction nucleotides: 6. The germline gives CDR1 GTSNPN, CDR2 SVGIG (reference sequence). The CDR3 length is 13 residues. As DNA, the CDR3 is TGTGCCTGGAGTTCAGGGGGTTACCGGGAGCTGTTTTTT. Its protein product is CAWSSGGYRELFF. Filled out from reference TRBV30 and TRBJ2-2, the complete variable domain reads SQTIHQWPATLVQPVGSPLSLECTVEGTSNPNLYWYRQAAGRGLQLLFYSVGIGQISSEVPQNLSASRPQDRQFILSSKKLLLSDSGFYLCAWSSGGYRELFFGEGSRLTVL.

The chain employs TRBV28 and TRBJ1-2; D not resolved. Between the trimmed V and J ends, which lost 4 bases and 4 bases, there was a span of 7 bases. The CDR3 covers 12 residues. CDR1 MDHEN and CDR2 SYDVKM come from the germline V gene. The CDR3 coding sequence is TGTGCCAGCAGTTCCTGGGCCTATGGCTACACCTTC. Protein sequence: CASSSWAYGYTF.

The chain is built from TRBV9 and TRBJ2-3; D is undetermined. This CDR3 is 16 amino acids long. Germline CDR1 SGDLS, CDR2 YYNGEE. V lost 0 bases and J 0 bases, leaving 11 bases between the germline ends. In nucleotides, the CDR3 is TGTGCCAGCAGCGTAGATTCCTATCCAAGCACAGATACGCAGTATTTT. It yields the protein CASSVDSYPSTDTQYF.

The chain uses TRBV18 and TRBJ2-7; TRBD1 is a possible D gene (6 bases). V lost 3 bases and J 1 base, leaving 13 bases between the germline ends. The CDR3 length is 15 residues. The germline CDR1 and CDR2 sequences are KGHSH and LQKENI. The CDR3 spells CASSPRTEVSYEQYF. The CDR3 DNA follows: TGTGCCAGCTCACCGCGGACAGAAGTATCCTACGAGCAGTACTTC.

This chain joins TRBV9 and TRBJ2-3; 8 positions match TRBD2. Losses at the gene ends were 0 bases for V and 3 bases for J; bases not matched to a gene: 3. In germline, CDR1 is SGDLS, CDR2 YYNGEE. This CDR3 contains 15 residues. The CDR3 reads CASSVELAGTDTQYF. For the CDR3, the DNA is TGTGCCAGCAGCGTAGAATTAGCGGGAACAGATACGCAGTATTTT.

The chain has TRBV29-1 and TRBJ1-2; D remains unclear. V lost 4 bases, J lost 1 base, and 19 bases lay in between. The germline V gene has CDR1 SQVTM and CDR2 ANQGSEA. The CDR3 is 16 residues long. The chain's CDR3 is CSVVTQSHLLNYGYTF. CDR3 in DNA: TGCAGCGTTGTGACACAGTCCCATCTCCTTAACTATGGCTACACCTTC.

The chain carries TRBV30 and TRBJ2-7; TRBD1 agrees at 8 bases. The V gene's germline CDR1 is GTSNPN and CDR2 SVGIG (reference sequence). The CDR3 loop spans 12 amino acids. After removal of 3 bases from V and 6 bases from J, the junction contained 4 bases not matched to a gene. The CDR3 coding sequence is TGTGCCTGGAGAGCAGGGGGCGTCGAGCAGTACTTC. This sequence encodes CAWRAGGVEQYF.

The chain uses TRBV18 and TRBJ2-5; possible D gene TRBD1, 5 bases. The CDR3 is made up of 14 amino acids. The V gene lost 2 bases and the J gene lost 4 bases, with 11 bases spanning the gap. The germline gives CDR1 KGHSH, CDR2 LQKENI. The chain's CDR3 is CASSPDEGAETQYF. CDR3 bases: TGTGCCAGCTCACCAGATGAAGGGGCAGAGACCCAGTACTTC.

As to this clone: Within the sample, other DNA sequences also encode this same CDR3. This chain links TRBV7-3 with TRBJ2-1; D might be TRBD1 (5 bases). Germline V CDR1 and CDR2: SGHTA, FQGTGA. The CDR3 is made up of 13 amino acids. V lost 5 bases and J 4 bases, leaving 9 bases between the germline ends. CDR3 in DNA: TGTGCCAGCAGCCGCGACAGTTACAATGAGCAGTTCTTC. Translated: CASSRDSYNEQFF.

This clone was seen a handful of times. This chain joins TRBV5-1 and TRBJ2-1; D may be TRBD2 (5 bases). The germline V gene has CDR1 SGHRS and CDR2 YFSETQ. The length of the CDR3 is 14 residues. The ends were cut back, 4 bases at V and 8 bases at J, with 16 bases in the middle. The CDR3 DNA sequence: TGCGCCAGCAGCCCCCCCGAGGGATTCGATGAGCAGTTCTTC. As protein: CASSPPEGFDEQFF.

This clone has more than one count but fewer than ten. The chain links TRBV7-9 to TRBJ2-1; a possible D gene is TRBD2 (6 bases). This CDR3 comprises 15 residues. V was clipped by 1 base and J by 9 bases, with 16 bases between them. Germline V CDR1 and CDR2: SEHNR, FQNEAQ (reference sequence). The CDR3 sequence: CASSLVEGVPREQFF. The CDR3 DNA reads as TGTGCCAGCAGCTTAGTGGAGGGAGTCCCCCGTGAGCAGTTCTTC.